The 16 T cell receptor beta chains below come from one sample, sequenced in a study of blood T cell repertoires in COVID-19. Sequenced by immunoSEQ multiplex PCR; TCRdb stores in-frame clones only, minus some. The repertoire includes roughly 130,000 clones, about three quarters of them detected once, and around a sixth sits in the top ten. The sequenced sample consisted of peripheral blood. The receptors come from a man between 50 and 59 years old with acute or convalescent COVID-19.

The chain couples TRBV27 to TRBJ1-3; D is unresolved. Trimming took off 5 bases at V and 3 bases at J, with 14 bases between the two ends. The CDR3 runs 15 residues. Germline V lookup: CDR1 MNHEY, CDR2 SMNVEV (reference sequence). As DNA, the CDR3 is TGTGCCAGCAGTACCCTTGTCCGGGATGGAAACACCATATATTTT. This sequence encodes CASSTLVRDGNTIYF.

The gene calls are TRBV6-1 and TRBJ1-3; D remains ambiguous. Trimming left V 4 bases short and J 5 bases short, with 18 bases between. This CDR3 has 16 amino acids. The germline V gene has CDR1 MNHNS and CDR2 SASEGT. CDR3 loop: CASSVAHLSGRNTIYF. For the CDR3, the DNA is TGTGCCAGCAGTGTGGCTCACCTCTCGGGAAGAAACACCATATATTTT.

This chain uses TRBV5-1 with TRBJ1-1; D not certain. The CDR3 length is 16 residues. Per germline, CDR1 SGHRS and CDR2 YFSETQ. Trimming shortened V by 0 bases and J by 0 bases, and 12 bases separated the two germline ends. CDR3: CASSLGLSAMNTEAFF. CDR3 nucleotide sequence: TGCGCCAGCAGCTTGGGACTTTCCGCGATGAACACTGAAGCTTTCTTT.

The J gene is TRBJ1-2, the V gene TRBV9; possible D gene TRBD1, 5 bases. V was shortened by 6 bases and J by 4 bases, with 19 bases between the two germline ends. Germline V gene lookup returns CDR1 SGDLS and CDR2 YYNGEE. The CDR3 consists of 15 residues. The CDR3 nucleotides are TGTGCCAGCATCCCGACGGACACTTTGCCCTATGGCTACACCTTC. It translates to CASIPTDTLPYGYTF.

This chain uses TRBV10-1 with TRBJ2-7, with TRBD1 matching over 7 bases. The germline V gene has CDR1 WNHNN and CDR2 SYGVQD (reference sequence). V gave up 7 bases and J gave up 1 base; unmatched junction bases: 13. The length of the CDR3 is 16 residues. The CDR3 region has the DNA TGCGCCAGCAATCGACAGGGTACAGGATTTTCCTACGAGCAGTACGTC. Translating it yields CASNRQGTGFSYEQYV.

This clone was detected only a few times. The V and J genes are TRBV4-2 and TRBJ2-3, with 14 bases lining up with TRBD2. Germline V gives CDR1 LGHNA, CDR2 YNFKEQ. The V segment lost 4 bases and the J segment 2 bases; nucleotides outside the gene matches: 8. CDR3 size: 18 residues. CDR3 sequence: CASSPGTSGGPLTDTQYF. The CDR3 coding sequence is TGTGCCAGCAGCCCTGGGACTAGCGGGGGCCCTCTCACAGATACGCAGTATTTT.

V usage is TRBV19 and J usage is TRBJ1-4; D unclear. V lost 6 bases and J 8 bases, leaving 19 bases between the germline ends. CDR1 and CDR2 from the germline V gene are LNHDA and SQIVND (reference sequence). The CDR3 extends over 15 amino acids. The CDR3: CASSPKRRVGEKLFF. CDR3 nucleotides: TGTGCCAGTAGCCCTAAGCGGAGGGTCGGGGAAAAACTGTTTTTT.

This clone has just a few counts. The chain has TRBV6-2 or TRBV6-3 and TRBJ1-1; D gene uncertain. Per the germline V gene, CDR1 is MNHEY and CDR2 is SVGEGT. Trimming took off 5 bases at V and 5 bases at J, with 18 bases between the two ends. The CDR3 runs 15 residues. Written as DNA, the CDR3 is TGTGCCAGCAGTCGTACCTCGAGGGTGAGGACTGAAGCTTTCTTT. Amino acid sequence: CASSRTSRVRTEAFF.

CDR3 bases: TGTGCCAGCAGCTTGCAGGGAAACAACAATCAGCCCCAGCATTTT. This sequence encodes CASSLQGNNNQPQHF. The rearrangement uses TRBV5-6 and TRBJ1-5; D might be TRBD1 (5 bases). CDR3 length: 15 residues. V gave up 1 base and J gave up 3 bases, with 11 bases separating them. Germline values: CDR1 SGHDT, CDR2 YYEEEE.

This clone has only a few counts. This chain uses TRBV29-1 with TRBJ1-2; TRBD1 matches at 10 bases. The CDR3 has 12 amino acids. J lost 7 bases, V lost 7 bases, and 6 bases had no gene match. Germline CDR1 is SQVTM and CDR2 is ANQGSEA. The CDR3 reads CSGWTGGAGYTF. The CDR3, as DNA: TGCAGCGGCTGGACAGGGGGGGCTGGCTACACCTTC.

The chain has TRBV3-1 (or the pseudogene TRBV3-2) and TRBJ2-3; 11 nucleotides line up with TRBD2. V gave up 2 bases and J gave up 2 bases; unmatched junction bases: 6. Germline V gives CDR1 LGHDT, CDR2 YNNKEL (reference sequence). The length of the CDR3 is 17 residues. CDR3 in DNA: TGTGCCAGCAGCCAATATAAACTAGCGGGGGACACAGATACGCAGTATTTT. It codes for CASSQYKLAGDTDTQYF.

The count of this clone is one. The gene calls are TRBV21-1 and TRBJ2-7; TRBD1, the D gene given by the table, was not confirmed from the DNA. TRBV21-1 is noted as a pseudogene. CDR3 length equals 16 residues. CDR3 bases: TGTGCCAGCAGCATCCTCCGCAGGGAACCCTCCTACGAGCAGTACTTC. As protein: CASSILRREPSYEQYF.

This clone has only a few counts. V is TRBV5-4 and J is TRBJ1-1, with D possibly TRBD1 on 5 matching bases. Germline CDR1 is SGHNT and CDR2 is YYREEE (reference sequence). The V end lost 8 bases, the J end lost 5 bases, and 16 bases lay between the germline ends. The CDR3 is made up of 13 amino acids. The CDR3 here is CASQAGGRTEAFF. The CDR3, as DNA: TGTGCCAGTCAAGCGGGGGGTCGGACTGAAGCTTTCTTT.

The V gene is TRBV9, the J gene TRBJ2-3; 9 nucleotides line up with TRBD2. After removal of 4 bases from V and 0 bases from J, the junction contained 3 bases not matched to a gene. The germline V gene has CDR1 SGDLS and CDR2 YYNGEE. The CDR3 length is 15 residues. CDR3 DNA: TGTGCCAGCAGCCTCAGCGGGGGGAGCACAGATACGCAGTATTTT. Translating it yields CASSLSGGSTDTQYF.

This clone was seen repeatedly, ten times or more. The CDR3 DNA reads as TGTGCCAGCAAAAGGACAGGGGGGGACGGGGAGCTGTTTTTT. Translating gives CASKRTGGDGELFF. The chain joins TRBV2 to TRBJ2-2; 10 bases align to TRBD1. The CDR3 spans 14 residues. V gave up 7 bases and J gave up 7 bases; unmatched junction bases: 6. Germline V gene lookup returns CDR1 SNHLY and CDR2 FYNNEI.

This clone has only a few counts. The V call is TRBV5-1, the J call TRBJ1-2; 7 bases match TRBD1. The CDR3 length is 15 residues. V dropped 2 bases and J dropped 5; count of bases not matched to a gene: 9. CDR1 is SGHRS, CDR2 YFSETQ, per germline. The CDR3 reads CASSFGQVPSYGYTF. In nucleotides, the CDR3 is TGCGCCAGCAGCTTTGGACAGGTCCCTTCGTATGGCTACACCTTC.